This entry features one T cell receptor (beta chain) sequence. Its antigen is currently unknown. Focal radiation and CTLA-4 blockade (ipilimumab) were tested in chemo-refractory metastatic non-small-cell lung cancer patients. This entry is derived from a study of radiotherapy plus CTLA-4 blockade in lung cancer. Across the whole study: With roughly 30% of patients having disease control, objective responses were seen in roughly 18%.

The germline V gene encodes CDR1 LNHDA and CDR2 SQIVND (reference sequence). V lost 3 bases, J lost 3 bases, and 8 bases lay in between. The CDR3 length is 13 residues. Study-level results: Reported findings show early blood T cell clone dynamics, with interferon-beta, best predicted response.

Sequenced by immunoSEQ multiplex PCR; TCRdb stores in-frame clones only, minus some. Of 50,000 or so clones listed, approximately 79% were seen once; the top ten hold about 9%. The chain recombines TRBV19 with TRBJ1-1; a possible D gene is TRBD1 (5 bases). The sequencing here drew on peripheral blood, taken from a patient treated with radiotherapy plus ipilimumab. This receptor was obtained from a human donor with non-small cell lung cancer who had stable disease on radiotherapy plus ipilimumab. The CDR3 region is CASSIRRDTEAFF. CDR3 bases: TGTGCCAGTAGTATTCGCAGGGACACTGAAGCTTTCTTT. The entire variable domain, with the rest obtained from reference TRBV19 and TRBJ1-1, is as follows: DGGITQSPKYLFRKEGQNVTLSCEQNLNHDAMYWYRQDPGQGLRLIYYSQIVNDFQKGDIAEGYSVSREKKESFPLTVTSAQKNPTAFYLCASSIRRDTEAFFGQGTRLTVV.